The present entry profiles one TCR beta chain with its context. Antigen: not known. CDR1 and CDR2 (germline): LGHDT, YNNKEL (reference sequence). Deletions cut 4 bases from V and 5 bases from J, with 20 bases between. The CDR3 runs to 16 residues. Researchers defined stable Graves' hyperthyroidism as no ophthalmopathy progression within 18 months. The patients, who ranged from 18 to 65 in age, presented with newly diagnosed hyperthyroidism lasting under 2 months. Diagnosis relied on clinical symptoms, serum thyroxine and TRAb, thyroid ultrasound and orbital computed tomography. The record originates from a study of T cells in Graves' hyperthyroidism and ophthalmopathy. Study-wide points: Ophthalmopathy got predicted by the model a median about 6.5 months before its onset.

RNA transcripts gave rise to amplified TCR beta CDR3 regions. When the TCR CDR3 underwent first-round RT-PCR, the HTBI primer set was used. TCRdb re-called the multiplex PCR reads with MiXCR, one entry per CDR3 protein. The sample gives approximately 430,000 distinct CDR3 sequences, roughly 14% of which show up once; 13% to 15% is in the top ten. The receptor was isolated from a young woman with Graves' hyperthyroidism. The sample comprised blood. V is TRBV3-1 and J is TRBJ1-2; D not resolved. Here the CDR3 reads CASSPRDASPLYGYTF. DNA for the CDR3: TGTGCCAGCAGCCCCCGGGATGCCAGCCCCCTGTATGGCTACACCTTC.